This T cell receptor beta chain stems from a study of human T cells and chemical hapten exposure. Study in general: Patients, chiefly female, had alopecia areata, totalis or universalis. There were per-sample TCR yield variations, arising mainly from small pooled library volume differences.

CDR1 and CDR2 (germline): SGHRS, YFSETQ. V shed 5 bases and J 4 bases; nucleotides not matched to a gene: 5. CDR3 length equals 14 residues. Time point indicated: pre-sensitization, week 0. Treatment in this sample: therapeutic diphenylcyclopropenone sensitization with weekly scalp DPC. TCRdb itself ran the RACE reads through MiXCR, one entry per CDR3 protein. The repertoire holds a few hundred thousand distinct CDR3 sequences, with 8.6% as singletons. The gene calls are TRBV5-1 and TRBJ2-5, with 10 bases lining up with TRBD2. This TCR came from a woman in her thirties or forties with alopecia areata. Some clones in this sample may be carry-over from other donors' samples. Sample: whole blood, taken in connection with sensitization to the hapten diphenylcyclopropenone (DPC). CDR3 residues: CASRSGLARETQYF. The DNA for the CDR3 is TGCGCCAGCAGATCGGGACTAGCGAGAGAGACCCAGTACTTC.